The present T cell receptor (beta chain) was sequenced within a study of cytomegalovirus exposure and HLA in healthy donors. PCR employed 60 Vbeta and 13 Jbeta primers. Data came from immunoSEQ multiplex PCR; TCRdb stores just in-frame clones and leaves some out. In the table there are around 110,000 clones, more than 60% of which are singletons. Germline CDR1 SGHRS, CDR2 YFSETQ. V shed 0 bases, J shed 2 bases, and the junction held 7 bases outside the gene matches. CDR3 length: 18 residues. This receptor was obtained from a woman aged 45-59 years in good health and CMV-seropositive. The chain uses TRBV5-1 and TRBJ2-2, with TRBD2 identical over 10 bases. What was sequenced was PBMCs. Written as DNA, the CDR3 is TGCGCCAGCAGCTTGGCCAGCGGGGGGGCTGTTAACACCGGGGAGCTGTTTTTT. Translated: CASSLASGGAVNTGELFF.